This TCR beta chain was sequenced during a study of CD8+CD57+ T cells in acquired aplastic anemia. Study at large: On average, sorted CD4+ and CD8+ cells gave approximately 3 ug of DNA.

CDR1 and CDR2 from the germline V gene are LNHDA and SQIVND (reference sequence). After removal of 3 bases from V and 3 bases from J, the junction contained 12 bases not matched to a gene. The CDR3 is 18 amino acids. For CDR3 and TCR beta VDJ profiling, genomic DNA was the template used. TCRdb passed the reads through MiXCR, listing each CDR3 protein once. Here the sample spans about 200,000 distinct CDR3 sequences, about 60% being singletons. Those patients picked for sequencing had displayed CD8+CD57+ cell expansion on flow cytometry. The enrolled patients all had severe acquired aplastic anemia. Sequenced: sorted CD4+, CD8+, or CD8+CD57+ T cells (not recorded which) from PBMCs. This receptor was taken from a human donor with aplastic anemia. The chain links TRBV19 to TRBJ1-5, with 9 bases lining up with TRBD1. The CDR3 DNA sequence: TGTGCCAGTAGTATTGGTGGGACAGGGAATTTCCCCAATCAGCCCCAGCATTTT. Translation gives CASSIGGTGNFPNQPQHF.